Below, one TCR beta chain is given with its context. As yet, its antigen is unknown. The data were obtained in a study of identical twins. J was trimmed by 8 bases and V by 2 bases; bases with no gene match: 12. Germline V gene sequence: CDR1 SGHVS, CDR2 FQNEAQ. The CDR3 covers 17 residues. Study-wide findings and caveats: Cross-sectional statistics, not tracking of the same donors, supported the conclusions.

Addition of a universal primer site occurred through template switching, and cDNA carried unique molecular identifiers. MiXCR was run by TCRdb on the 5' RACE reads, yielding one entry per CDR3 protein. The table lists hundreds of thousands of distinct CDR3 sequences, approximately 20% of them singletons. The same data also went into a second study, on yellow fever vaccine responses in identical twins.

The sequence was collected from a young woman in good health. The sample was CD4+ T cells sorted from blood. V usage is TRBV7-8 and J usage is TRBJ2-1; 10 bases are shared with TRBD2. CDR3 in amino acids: CASSLKVGLAGVDEQFF. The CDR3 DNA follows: TGTGCCAGCAGCTTAAAGGTCGGCCTAGCGGGAGTCGATGAGCAGTTCTTC.